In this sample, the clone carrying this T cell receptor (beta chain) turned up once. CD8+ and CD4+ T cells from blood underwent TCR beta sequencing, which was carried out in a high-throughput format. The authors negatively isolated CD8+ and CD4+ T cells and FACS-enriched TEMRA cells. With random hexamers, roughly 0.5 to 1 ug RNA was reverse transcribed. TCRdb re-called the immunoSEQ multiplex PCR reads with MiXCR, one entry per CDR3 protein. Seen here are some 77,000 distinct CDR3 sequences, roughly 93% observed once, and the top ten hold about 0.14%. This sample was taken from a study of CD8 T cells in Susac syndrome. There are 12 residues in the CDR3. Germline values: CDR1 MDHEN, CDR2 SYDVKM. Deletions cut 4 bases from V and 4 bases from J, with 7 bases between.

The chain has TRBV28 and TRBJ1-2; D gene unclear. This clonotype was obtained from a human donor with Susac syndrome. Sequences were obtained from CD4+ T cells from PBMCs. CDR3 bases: TGTGCCAGCAGTTCTCCAGGCTATGGCTACACCTTC. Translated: CASSSPGYGYTF.